These T cell receptor beta chains were read from a single sample in a study of blood T cell repertoires in COVID-19. Libraries were prepared by immunoSEQ multiplex PCR; TCRdb keeps only in-frame clonotypes and omits some of them. The sample contains approximately 190,000 clones, 84% of which appear only once. Sequencing was carried out using peripheral blood. These receptor sequences come from a human donor in a cohort sampled during active COVID-19. The CDR3 runs from the conserved cysteine through the conserved F or W. The order of the fields is V gene, D gene, J gene, clone size, CDR3 protein, CDR3 DNA. A D gene is named only where the DNA matches it firmly. Clone size is stated in some rows and not others, as once, few, many or a class when expanded.

TRBV6-5	.	TRBJ1-1	.	CATRSFSEAFF	TGTGCCACTAGGAGCTTCTCTGAAGCTTTCTTT
TRBV24-1	TRBD1	TRBJ2-2	.	CATSDEGQENTGELFF	TGTGCCACCAGTGACGAGGGACAGGAGAACACCGGGGAGCTGTTTTTT
TRBV30	TRBD1	TRBJ1-5	.	CAWTEDRGQPQHF	TGTGCCTGGACCGAAGACAGGGGCCAGCCCCAGCATTTT
TRBV7-9	.	TRBJ2-1	.	CASSFNQGGNEQFF	TGTGCCAGCAGCTTTAATCAGGGCGGCAATGAGCAGTTCTTC
TRBV27	.	TRBJ2-7	many	CASSHNDRFNYEQYF	TGTGCCAGCAGCCACAACGACAGGTTTAACTACGAGCAGTACTTC
TRBV6-4	TRBD1	TRBJ1-1	.	CASSEDRGVGEAFF	TGTGCCAGCAGTGAGGACAGGGGAGTAGGTGAAGCTTTCTTT
TRBV18	TRBD1	TRBJ1-1	once	CASSQTGTGVTEAFF	TGTGCCAGCTCACAGACCGGGACAGGGGTAACTGAAGCTTTCTTT
TRBV5-5	TRBD2	TRBJ2-7	.	CASSLKFRPAGGTSYEQYF	TGTGCCAGCAGCTTGAAGTTCCGACCAGCGGGAGGAACCTCCTACGAGCAGTACTTC
TRBV28	.	TRBJ1-5	.	CASSLGLGAKWSGNQPQHF	TGTGCCAGCAGTTTGGGGTTGGGGGCAAAATGGTCTGGCAATCAGCCCCAGCATTTT
TRBV2	TRBD2	TRBJ2-3	.	CASRVLAGGPDTQYF	TGTGCCAGCAGGGTACTAGCGGGAGGGCCGGATACGCAGTATTTT
TRBV3-1/TRBV3-2	.	TRBJ2-1	.	CASSTTPNEQFF	TGTGCCAGCAGCACGACACCCAATGAGCAGTTCTTC
TRBV6-1	.	TRBJ1-4	few	CASSETRGNEKLFF	TGTGCCAGCAGTGAAACCCGAGGCAATGAAAAACTGTTTTTT
TRBV27	TRBD1	TRBJ1-6	.	CASSFRGTQAFFDSPLHF	TGTGCCAGCAGTTTCAGGGGGACCCAGGCCTTCTTCGATTCACCCCTCCACTTT
TRBV29-1	TRBD2	TRBJ2-3	.	CSVGGLAGTDTQYF	TGCAGCGTTGGTGGACTAGCGGGCACAGATACGCAGTATTTT
TRBV19	TRBD2	TRBJ2-4	.	CASSIIGRVAKNIQYF	TGTGCCAGTAGTATCATCGGGAGGGTTGCCAAAAACATTCAGTACTTC
TRBV28	.	TRBJ1-2	.	CASSPDSNYGYTF	TGTGCCAGCAGTCCCGACAGCAACTATGGCTACACCTTC
TRBV7-9	.	TRBJ1-4	few	CASSLDQGGLFF	TGTGCCAGCAGCTTAGATCAGGGTGGACTGTTTTTT
TRBV3-1/TRBV3-2	.	TRBJ1-6	.	CASSLGQSNSPLHF	TGTGCCAGCAGCCTGGGACAAAGTAATTCACCCCTCCACTTT
TRBV24-1	TRBD1	TRBJ1-2	once	CATSDTQGGSYTF	TGTGCCACCAGTGATACCCAGGGGGGTAGCTACACCTTC
TRBV15	TRBD2	TRBJ2-2	few	CATRREIGELFF	TGTGCCACCAGGCGGGAGATCGGGGAGCTGTTTTTT
TRBV9	TRBD2	TRBJ2-1	.	CASSVDPSGSLNEQFF	TGTGCCAGCAGCGTAGATCCTAGCGGGAGCCTCAATGAGCAGTTCTTC
TRBV9	TRBD2	TRBJ2-7	.	CASSVGGTSSYEQYF	TGTGCCAGCAGCGTAGGTGGGACTAGCAGTTACGAGCAGTACTTC
TRBV9	TRBD1	TRBJ1-1	.	CASSVVGQGMNTEAFF	TGTGCCAGCAGCGTTGTAGGACAGGGCATGAACACTGAAGCTTTCTTT
TRBV7-3	.	TRBJ2-2	.	CASRPPGSGELFF	TGTGCCAGCAGACCTCCAGGGTCCGGGGAGCTGTTTTTT